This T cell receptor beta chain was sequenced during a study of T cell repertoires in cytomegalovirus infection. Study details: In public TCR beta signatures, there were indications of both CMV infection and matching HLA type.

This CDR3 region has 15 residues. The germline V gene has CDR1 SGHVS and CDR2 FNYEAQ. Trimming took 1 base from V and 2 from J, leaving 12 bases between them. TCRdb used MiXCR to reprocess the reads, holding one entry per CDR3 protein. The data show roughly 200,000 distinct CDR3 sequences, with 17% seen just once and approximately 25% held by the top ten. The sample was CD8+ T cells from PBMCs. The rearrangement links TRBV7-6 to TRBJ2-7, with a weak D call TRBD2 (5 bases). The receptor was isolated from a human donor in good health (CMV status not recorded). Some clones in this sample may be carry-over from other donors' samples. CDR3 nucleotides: TGTGCCAGCAGCTTAGGATTAGCGACGCCCTACGAGCAGTACTTC. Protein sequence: CASSLGLATPYEQYF.